This T cell receptor beta chain was observed in a study of T cells in Graves' hyperthyroidism and ophthalmopathy. This clonotype was counted at least ten times. Germline loops: CDR1 ENHRY, CDR2 SYGVKD. With 4 bases clipped from V and 12 bases from J, the junction kept 9 bases outside the gene matches. CDR3 size: 13 residues. RNA transcripts were the template for amplifying TCR beta CDR3 regions. First-round RT-PCR with HTBI primers amplified the TCR CDR3 region. MiXCR, applied by TCRdb to the multiplex PCR reads, yields one record per CDR3 protein. The sample lists 90,000 to 120,000 distinct CDR3 sequences, roughly 15% occurring once. Patients were aged 18 to 65, had disease duration under 2 months, and had newly diagnosed hyperthyroidism. Diagnostic decisions used clinical symptoms, serum thyroxine and TRAb, thyroid ultrasound and orbital computed tomography.

The clonotype originates from a woman between 50 and 59 years old with Graves' hyperthyroidism. The chain uses TRBV10-3 and TRBJ2-1; 7 bases align to TRBD2. Sequencing was carried out using blood. The CDR3: CAISGTSYSSQFF. CDR3 sequence (DNA): TGTGCCATCAGTGGGACTAGTTATTCCTCGCAGTTCTTC.